Listed here is a single T cell receptor (beta chain). This clonotype was observed a few times. What this receptor recognizes is not known. Qualities for individual bases were not recorded, and no much larger clone is one base off. Relative to germline, V is 5 bases shorter and J is 5 bases shorter, with 13 bases between their ends. As encoded in the germline V gene, CDR1 is SGHRS while CDR2 is YFSETQ. The CDR3 sequence holds 13 residues, the cysteine and phenylalanine included. Solely the CDR3 DNA is kept, with 39 bases framed from the first base. TCR cDNA was synthesized by 5'RACE template switching, through which a universal primer site and unique molecular identifiers were introduced. cDNA synthesis was primed from both the TCR alpha and TCR beta constant segments. Library amplification involved two PCR steps, and the second step added sample barcodes and sequencing adapters. Sequencing of libraries was done on Illumina HiSeq 2500 (2x100 bp) or NovaSeq (2x150 bp). In the authors' own workflow: Reads were demultiplexed and collapsed into UMI consensus sequences with MIGEC, and V(D)J alignment was performed with MiXCR. Using edgeR on replicate PBMC samples, clonotypes were called vaccine-responding if FDR was below 0.01 and the log2 fold change was above 5 up to day 15. Each bulk clonotype received a CD4 or CD8 identity based on whether the sequenced CD4 or CD8 repertoire contained that clonotype at higher abundance. TCRdb's own reprocessing of the public reads used fastp at Q25 and MiXCR and kept productive beta chains. Every CDR3 protein is listed once, alongside the most common genes and DNA of its rows. These V and J calls are TCRdb output, not the study's own analysis. The sample records 450,000 to 550,000 distinct CDR3 sequences, 20% to 25% of which are singletons. In total, the top ten clones hold around 17% of the sample.

This sample stems from a study of T cells after yellow fever vaccination (dated by TCRdb to about 2019). Turning to the overall study: The SMART-Seq v4 Ultra Low Input RNA kit was used to prepare libraries from fractions with low cell numbers. Blood was drawn at multiple timepoints before and after primary and secondary immunization, with bulk PBMC replicates and cell subsets isolated. To follow T-cell clones before and after both primary and booster YFV17D yellow fever vaccination, bulk TCR alpha and beta repertoires underwent longitudinal sequencing. Two healthy male donors, one aged 18 to 30 and one aged 30 to 40 years, made up the cohort.

What the research found in general, with its limitations: A small share of clonotypes occurred in both CD4 and CD8 compartments, likely arising from convergent recombination. FACS-sorted repertoires could contain abundant contaminating clonotypes from the bulk population, so computational filtering was required. The secondary T-cell response was found to be weaker but faster than the primary response, with a peak reached on day 5 rather than on day 15. Because the study included only two donors, the extent to which the findings can be generalized is limited. After the booster, most clones that had expanded after primary vaccination were detected again (about 97% of CD4 and more than 80% of CD8), suggesting broad maintenance of memory.

The sample's treatment or condition label, decoded: live attenuated yellow fever vaccine strain. At each blood-draw timepoint, two biological replicates of bulk PBMCs were obtained. A standard Ficoll-Paque protocol was used to isolate PBMCs from peripheral blood. TriZol was used to extract RNA from bulk PBMCs, from CD4 and CD8 fractions, and from dextramer-positive and dextramer-negative fractions. The clonotype was recovered from a man aged 18-30 years who received the YFV17D yellow fever vaccine. The sample here was PBMCs, taken 21 days after the first yellow fever vaccination. The V and J segments used are TRBV5-1 and TRBJ2-5; perhaps TRBD1 is the D gene, with 6 bases matching. The sequenced DNA: TGCGCCAGCAGATCACAGGGAGCGGAGACCCAGTACTTC. Its protein reads: CASRSQGAETQYF.